Below, one T cell receptor beta chain is given with its context. The antigen it binds to is not known. No much larger clonotype is one base removed from it; base qualities were not supplied. The sample comes from a study of PD-1 blockade in classical Hodgkin lymphoma (dated by TCRdb to 2020 to 2022). In terms of the full investigation: Nivolumab dosing was 3 mg/kg intravenously every 2 weeks, continuing until either disease progression or unacceptable toxicity. A peripheral blood immune signature of response to PD-1 blockade in classical Hodgkin lymphoma was defined using TCR beta sequencing and CyTOF. What the study reported, not specific to this receptor: Baseline TCR diversity was reported to be lower in newly diagnosed patients than in healthy donors, and even lower in relapsed/refractory patients. The study was restricted to a single clinical trial cohort, and the causes of repertoire differences, possibly disease activity or prior therapy, were left undefined. Trial patients with a complete response had baseline diversity similar to that of newly diagnosed patients, while partial responders and progressors had significantly lower diversity. CD4+ but not CD8+ TCR diversity rose significantly by C4D1 (p=0.0027 vs p=0.16), most apparent in complete responders (p=0.02). Lower diversity was observed in patients in whom nivolumab was started less than 1 year after ASCT, and these patients were excluded from later analyses so that confounding by immune reconstitution would be avoided.

Measured from the cysteine to the phenylalanine, the CDR3 is 17 residues long. CDR3 DNA only is kept here, 51 bases in frame from base 1. Via the germline V gene, CDR1 is SGDLS and CDR2 YYNGEE. The germline V end is reduced by 0 bases and the J end by 6 bases; junction bases left unmatched: 12. Per the publication, the time point label means: cycle 2 day 1 (C2D1) of nivolumab. Relapse after autologous stem cell transplantation had occurred in all trial patients, and cohorts A, B and C were distinguished by prior brentuximab vedotin exposure. The trial cohort included 55 to 65 patients with relapsed/refractory classical Hodgkin lymphoma, and each patient had a best overall response of complete response, partial response or progressive disease. In the multi-cohort phase II CheckMate 205 trial, trial patients received single-agent nivolumab. An independent review committee assessed best overall response by applying the 2007 International Working Group response criteria. PBMCs from the trial were collected at three points: immediately before nivolumab initiation (C1D1), and during therapy at cycle 2 day 1 and cycle 4 day 1. Peripheral blood was collected in 8 mL Vacutainer Cell Preparation Tubes, from which PBMCs were isolated by centrifugation and then cryopreserved.

Genomic DNA was isolated using the Qiagen DNeasy kit from unsorted PBMCs as well as from negatively selected CD4+ and CD8+ fractions. TCR beta CDR3 regions were subjected to amplification by immunoSEQ multiplex PCR with primers that anneal to V and J segments. Amplification bias was minimized using a synthetic immune receptor repertoire, and residual bias was removed computationally after sequencing. In the authors' own workflow: Repertoire diversity was quantified as the Shannon entropy index using custom Python scripts. The unsorted, CD4+ and CD8+ repertoires were each analyzed separately, with the exception of combined analyses, where CD4+ and CD8+ sequences were merged in silico. Clonal expansion was defined as at least a 2-fold frequency increase after treatment relative to C1D1, with a pseudocount of 0.5 for undetected baseline clones. Singleton clones were defined as clones with 0 or 1 copy at C1D1, and non-singleton clones were defined as clones with 2 or more copies. By matching protein sequences in sorted samples from the same patient, clones expanded in unsorted samples were annotated as CD4+, CD8+ or unknown. Diversity changes from C1D1 to C4D1 were tested in paired samples using Wilcoxon tests. TCRdb obtained this table from immuneACCESS and retained in-frame rearrangements with V and J assigned. These tables miss some clones; where compared with another copy, unresolved V genes account for less than half of the shortfall, and the remainder is unexplained. The V and J calls and clone size come from that table; D and trimming were worked out from the DNA. In this sample the table shows 75,000 to 100,000 clones, roughly 79% of which occur a single time. Around 17% of the sample belongs to the ten largest clones.

The chain is made from TRBV9 and TRBJ2-1; 7 bases in between match TRBD2. The clonotype comes from a human donor with classical Hodgkin lymphoma. The source was peripheral blood mononuclear cells (PBMCs), collected before the second cycle of nivolumab. CDR3 sequence: CASSVGGSLSGGNEQFF. The DNA sequence is as follows: TGTGCCAGCAGCGTAGGCGGGAGTTTGTCCGGTGGCAATGAGCAGTTCTTC.